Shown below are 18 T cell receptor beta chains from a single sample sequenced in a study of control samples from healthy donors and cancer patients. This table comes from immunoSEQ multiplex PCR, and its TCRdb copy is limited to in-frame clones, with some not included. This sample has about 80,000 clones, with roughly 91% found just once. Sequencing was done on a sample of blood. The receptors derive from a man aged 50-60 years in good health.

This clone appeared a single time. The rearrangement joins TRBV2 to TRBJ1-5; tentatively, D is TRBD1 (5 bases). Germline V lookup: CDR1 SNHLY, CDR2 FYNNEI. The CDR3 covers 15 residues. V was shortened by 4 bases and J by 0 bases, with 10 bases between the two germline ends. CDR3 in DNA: TGTGCCAGCAGTGTTGGGGGAGGTAGCAATCAGCCCCAGCATTTT. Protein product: CASSVGGGSNQPQHF.

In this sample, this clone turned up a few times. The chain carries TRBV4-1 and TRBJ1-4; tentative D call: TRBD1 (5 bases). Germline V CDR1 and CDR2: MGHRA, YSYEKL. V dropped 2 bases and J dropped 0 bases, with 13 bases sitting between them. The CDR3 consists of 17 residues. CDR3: CASSQFPLGATNEKLFF. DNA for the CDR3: TGCGCCAGCAGCCAATTCCCCTTGGGGGCAACTAATGAAAAACTGTTTTTT.

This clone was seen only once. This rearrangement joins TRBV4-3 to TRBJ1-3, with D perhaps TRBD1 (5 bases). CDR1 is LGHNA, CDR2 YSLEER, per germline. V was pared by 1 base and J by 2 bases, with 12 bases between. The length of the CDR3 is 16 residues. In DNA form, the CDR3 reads TGCGCCAGCAGCCAAGGGACCGGACACGCTGGAAACACCATATATTTT. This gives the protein CASSQGTGHAGNTIYF.

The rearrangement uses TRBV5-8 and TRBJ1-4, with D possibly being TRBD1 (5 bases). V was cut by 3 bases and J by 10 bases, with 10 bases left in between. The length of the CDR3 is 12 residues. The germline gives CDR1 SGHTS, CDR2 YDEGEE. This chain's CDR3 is CASSSGQGKLFF. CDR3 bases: TGTGCCAGCAGCTCTGGACAAGGAAAACTGTTTTTT.

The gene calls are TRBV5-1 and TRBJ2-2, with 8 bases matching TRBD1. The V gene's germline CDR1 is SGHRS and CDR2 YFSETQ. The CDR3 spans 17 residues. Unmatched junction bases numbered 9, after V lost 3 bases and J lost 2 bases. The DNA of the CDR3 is TGCGCCAGCAGCTCCCCTGCTGGACAGGGCAACACCGGGGAGCTGTTTTTT. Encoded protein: CASSSPAGQGNTGELFF.

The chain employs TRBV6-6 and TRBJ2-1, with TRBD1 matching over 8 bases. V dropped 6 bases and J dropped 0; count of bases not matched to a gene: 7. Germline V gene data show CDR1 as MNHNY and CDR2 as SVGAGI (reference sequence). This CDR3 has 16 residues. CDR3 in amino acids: CASSSTGGGSYNEQFF. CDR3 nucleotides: TGTGCCAGCAGCTCAACAGGGGGAGGCTCCTACAATGAGCAGTTCTTC.

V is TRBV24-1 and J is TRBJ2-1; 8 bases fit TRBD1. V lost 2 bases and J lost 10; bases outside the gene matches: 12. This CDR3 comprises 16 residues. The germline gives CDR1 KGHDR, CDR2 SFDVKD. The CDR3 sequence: CATSDWTGPNPSEQFF. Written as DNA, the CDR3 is TGTGCCACCAGTGATTGGACAGGGCCAAATCCTTCCGAGCAGTTCTTC.

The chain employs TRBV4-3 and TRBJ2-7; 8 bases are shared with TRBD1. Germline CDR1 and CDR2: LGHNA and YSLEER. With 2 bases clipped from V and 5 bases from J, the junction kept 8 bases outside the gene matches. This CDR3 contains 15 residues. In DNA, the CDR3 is TGCGCCAGCAGCCAACGGAGGCAGGGGGCCCACGAGCAGTACTTC. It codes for CASSQRRQGAHEQYF.

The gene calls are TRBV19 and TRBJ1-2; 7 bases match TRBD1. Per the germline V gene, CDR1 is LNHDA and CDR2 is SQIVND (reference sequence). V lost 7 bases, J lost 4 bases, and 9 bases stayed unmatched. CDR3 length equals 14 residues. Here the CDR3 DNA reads TGTGCCAGTACCCTTGCACAGGGGAGCTATGGCTACACCTTC. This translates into CASTLAQGSYGYTF. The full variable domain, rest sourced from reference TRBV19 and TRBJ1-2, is DGGITQSPKYLFRKEGQNVTLSCEQNLNHDAMYWYRQDPGQGLRLIYYSQIVNDFQKGDIAEGYSVSREKKESFPLTVTSAQKNPTAFYLCASTLAQGSYGYTFGSGTRLTVV.

DNA for the CDR3: TGCGCCAGCAGCTCGGGCGGGGGGAACACTGAAGCTTTCTTT. Its protein product is CASSSGGGNTEAFF. V gene TRBV5-1 combines with J gene TRBJ1-1; weak D call: TRBD1 (5 bases). The CDR3 spans 14 residues. The V gene's germline CDR1 is SGHRS and CDR2 YFSETQ. Trimming stripped 3 bases from V and 1 base from J, with 10 bases between.

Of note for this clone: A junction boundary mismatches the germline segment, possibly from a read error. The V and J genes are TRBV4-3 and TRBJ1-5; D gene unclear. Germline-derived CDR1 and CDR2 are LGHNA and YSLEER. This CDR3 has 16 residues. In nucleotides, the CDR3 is TGCGCCAGCAGGCAAGATGCGGGTAATAGCAATCAGCCCCAGCATTTT. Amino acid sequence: CASRQDAGNSNQPQHF.

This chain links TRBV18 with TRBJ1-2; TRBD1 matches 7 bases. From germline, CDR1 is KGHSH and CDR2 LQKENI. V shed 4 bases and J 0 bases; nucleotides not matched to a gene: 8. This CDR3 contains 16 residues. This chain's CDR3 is CASSLGGGPSNYGYTF. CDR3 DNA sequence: TGTGCCAGCTCACTGGGAGGGGGCCCATCTAACTATGGCTACACCTTC.

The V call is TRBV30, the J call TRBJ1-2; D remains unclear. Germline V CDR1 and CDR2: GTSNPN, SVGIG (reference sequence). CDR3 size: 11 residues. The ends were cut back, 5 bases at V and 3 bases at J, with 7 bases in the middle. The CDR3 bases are TGTGCCTGGTCGCCGGACTATGGCTACACCTTC. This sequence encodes CAWSPDYGYTF.

The CDR3 bases are TGTGCCAGCAGCTTACGGACAGGGTTTGGATTGAGTCAAGAGACCCAGTACTTC. Translation: CASSLRTGFGLSQETQYF. The V call is TRBV3-1 (or the pseudogene TRBV3-2), the J call TRBJ2-5; 8 bases align to TRBD1. In germline, CDR1 is LGHDT, CDR2 YNNKEL (reference sequence). This CDR3 comprises 18 residues. The junction had 16 bases not matched to a gene; V was cut back by 5 bases and J by 2 bases.

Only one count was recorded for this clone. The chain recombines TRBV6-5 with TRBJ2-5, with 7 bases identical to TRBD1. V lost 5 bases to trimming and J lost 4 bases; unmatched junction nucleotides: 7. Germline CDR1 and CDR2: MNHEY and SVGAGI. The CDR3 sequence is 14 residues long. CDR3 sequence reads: CASSPQRGRETQYF. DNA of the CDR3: TGTGCCAGCAGTCCCCAAAGGGGGCGAGAGACCCAGTACTTC.

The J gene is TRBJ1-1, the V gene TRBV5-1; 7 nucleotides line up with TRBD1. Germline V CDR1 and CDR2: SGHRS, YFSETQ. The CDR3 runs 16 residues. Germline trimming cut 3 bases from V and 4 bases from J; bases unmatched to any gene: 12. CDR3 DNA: TGCGCCAGCAGCTATAATGGTCAGACAGGGAGCACTGAAGCTTTCTTT. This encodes CASSYNGQTGSTEAFF.

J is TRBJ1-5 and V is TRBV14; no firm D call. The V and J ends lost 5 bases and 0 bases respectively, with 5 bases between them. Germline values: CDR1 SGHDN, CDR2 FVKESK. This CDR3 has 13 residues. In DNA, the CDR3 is TGTGCCAGCAGCTCGTATAGCAATCAGCCCCAGCATTTT. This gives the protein CASSSYSNQPQHF. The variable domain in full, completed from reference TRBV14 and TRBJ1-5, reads EAGVTQFPSHSVIEKGQTVTLRCDPISGHDNLYWYRRVMGKEIKFLLHFVKESKQDESGMPNNRFLAERTGGTYSTLKVQPAELEDSGVYFCASSSYSNQPQHFGDGTRLSIL.

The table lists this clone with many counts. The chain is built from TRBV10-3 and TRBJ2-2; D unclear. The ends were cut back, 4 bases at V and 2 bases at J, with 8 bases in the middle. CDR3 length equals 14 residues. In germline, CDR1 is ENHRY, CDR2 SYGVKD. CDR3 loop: CAISVSRNTGELFF. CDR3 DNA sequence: TGTGCCATCAGTGTATCCAGAAACACCGGGGAGCTGTTTTTT.